The entry below gives a single T cell receptor beta chain sequence along with its context. Its antigen is currently unknown. The data were obtained in a study of response to subunit inactivated influenza vaccine. General observations from the study: It was suggested by the authors that few new T cells are recruited by each seasonal influenza vaccination.

Germline loops: CDR1 LGHNA, CDR2 YSLEER. The CDR3 has 14 amino acids. V shed 3 bases, J shed 4 bases, and the junction held 3 bases outside the gene matches. TCRdb re-called the RT-PCR reads with MiXCR, one entry per CDR3 protein. This table holds 650,000 to 800,000 distinct CDR3 sequences, roughly 14% found once. Sequenced material: PBMCs from blood, taken 14 to 15 days before vaccination. The TCR was taken from a man in his fifties who received an inactivated influenza vaccine. J is TRBJ2-3 and V is TRBV4-3, with 8 bases aligning to TRBD2. This CDR3 reads CASSHGSGADTQYF. CDR3 sequence (DNA): TGCGCCAGCAGCCATGGTAGCGGGGCAGATACGCAGTATTTT.